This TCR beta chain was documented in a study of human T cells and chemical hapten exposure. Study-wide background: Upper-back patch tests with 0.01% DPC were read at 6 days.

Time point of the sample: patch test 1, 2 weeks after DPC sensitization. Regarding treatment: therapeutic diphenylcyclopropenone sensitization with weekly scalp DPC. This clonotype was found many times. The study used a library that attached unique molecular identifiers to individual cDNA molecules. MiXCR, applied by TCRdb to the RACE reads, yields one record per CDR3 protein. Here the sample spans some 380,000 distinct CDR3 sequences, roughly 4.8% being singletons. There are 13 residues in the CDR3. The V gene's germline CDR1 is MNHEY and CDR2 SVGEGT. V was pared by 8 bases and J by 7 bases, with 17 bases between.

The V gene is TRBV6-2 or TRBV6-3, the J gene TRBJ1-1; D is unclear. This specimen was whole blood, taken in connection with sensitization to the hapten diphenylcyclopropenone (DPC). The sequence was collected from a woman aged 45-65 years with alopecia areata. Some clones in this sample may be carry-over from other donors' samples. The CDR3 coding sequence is TGTGCCAGCGTATTACTTGGACGGAATGAAGCTTTCTTT. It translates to CASVLLGRNEAFF.